A single sample gave rise to the 27 T cell receptor beta chains below, sequenced in a study of cytomegalovirus exposure and HLA in healthy donors. Primers included in the PCR were 60 Vbeta and 13 Jbeta primers. The assay was immunoSEQ multiplex PCR, and TCRdb's table has in-frame clones only and misses some. The table records around 190,000 clones, about 78% of them present only once. The specimen sequenced was PBMCs. These receptors came from a woman in her twenties or thirties in good health and CMV-seronegative.

The chain uses TRBV5-1 and TRBJ2-2; D gene uncertain. The V end was cut by 4 bases, the J end by 7 bases, with 5 bases between. The CDR3 is 11 residues long. Germline V gene lookup returns CDR1 SGHRS and CDR2 YFSETQ. The CDR3 DNA reads TGCGCCAGCAGCGTTAACGGGGAGCTGTTTTTT. This translates into CASSVNGELFF.

The table lists this clone with a few counts. The chain has TRBV9 and TRBJ2-2, with D perhaps TRBD2 (6 bases). The CDR3 is made up of 16 amino acids. Trimming took 0 bases from V and 7 from J, leaving 16 bases between them. Germline V gene sequence: CDR1 SGDLS, CDR2 YYNGEE. CDR3 sequence (DNA): TGTGCCAGCAGCGTAGCTGGGTATCAAGCGGGCGGGGAGCTGTTTTTT. Translated, it gives CASSVAGYQAGGELFF.

The CDR3 nucleotides read TGTGCCACCAGCGAGGGGGGGGGCGCGCATTCACCCCTCCACTTT. It encodes CATSEGGGAHSPLHF. The chain carries TRBV15 and TRBJ1-6, with D possibly being TRBD1 (6 bases). The germline V gene encodes CDR1 LNHNV and CDR2 YYDKDF (reference sequence). This CDR3 has 15 amino acids. V was trimmed by 5 bases and J by 8 bases, leaving 16 bases between them.

The chain joins TRBV27 to TRBJ2-3; 13 bases are a match to TRBD2. Germline CDR1 and CDR2: MNHEY and SMNVEV (reference sequence). This CDR3 has 17 residues. V lost 6 bases to trimming and J lost 0 bases; unmatched junction nucleotides: 6. CDR3 region: CASRKLAGGPSTDTQYF. CDR3 nucleotide sequence: TGTGCCAGCAGAAAACTAGCGGGAGGGCCAAGCACAGATACGCAGTATTTT.

This chain connects TRBV2 to TRBJ2-5, with D unresolved. Trimming left V 5 bases short and J 0 bases short, with 13 bases between. The CDR3 has 15 residues. The germline CDR1 and CDR2 sequences are SNHLY and FYNNEI. The CDR3 DNA is TGTGCCAGCAGTAACCGGCAGGCGTACCAAGAGACCCAGTACTTC. It encodes CASSNRQAYQETQYF. Drawing the rest from reference TRBV2 and TRBJ2-5, the complete variable domain is EPEVTQTPSHQVTQMGQEVILRCVPISNHLYFYWYRQILGQKVEFLVSFYNNEISEKSEIFDDQFSVERPDGSNFTLKIRSTKLEDSAMYFCASSNRQAYQETQYFGPGTRLLVL.

The chain is built from TRBV4-1 and TRBJ1-6; possibly TRBD1 for D (5 bases). This CDR3 spans 16 amino acids. The V end was cut by 1 base, the J end by 4 bases, with 11 bases between. CDR1 is MGHRA, CDR2 YSYEKL, per germline. This CDR3 reads CASSQGGEFYNSPLHF. In DNA, the CDR3 is TGCGCCAGCAGCCAAGGGGGGGAATTTTATAATTCACCCCTCCACTTT.

The chain carries TRBV28 and TRBJ1-4; D might be TRBD1 (6 bases). The V end was cut by 10 bases, the J end by 0 bases, with 18 bases between. The length of the CDR3 is 16 residues. Germline V lookup: CDR1 MDHEN, CDR2 SYDVKM. In DNA, the CDR3 is TGTGCCACCACATACGACAGGACTTCAACTAATGAAAAACTGTTTTTT. The encoded protein is CATTYDRTSTNEKLFF.

The V and J genes are TRBV19 and TRBJ2-7, with 12 bases fitting TRBD2. The germline CDR1 and CDR2 sequences are LNHDA and SQIVND (reference sequence). The V gene end was trimmed by 6 bases and the J gene end by 3 bases; junction bases not matched to a gene: 6. This CDR3 is built from 15 residues. CDR3 in amino acids: CASSPGTSGRYEQYF. CDR3 nucleotide sequence: TGTGCCAGTAGCCCCGGGACTAGCGGGCGCTACGAGCAGTACTTC.

This rearrangement joins TRBV13 to TRBJ2-2, with TRBD2 matching over 10 bases. Germline V lookup: CDR1 PRHDT, CDR2 FYEKMQ (reference sequence). V was clipped by 0 bases and J by 7 bases; unmatched bases: 5. This CDR3 spans 16 amino acids. CDR3 loop: CASSLGPSGSFGELFF. CDR3 DNA: TGTGCCAGCAGCTTAGGTCCTAGCGGGAGCTTCGGGGAGCTGTTTTTT.

The chain combines TRBV5-1 with TRBJ2-3, with TRBD2 matching 9 bases. Looked up from germline, CDR1 is SGHRS and CDR2 is YFSETQ. The CDR3 consists of 16 residues. V shed 1 base, J shed 0 bases, and the junction held 3 bases outside the gene matches. The CDR3 DNA is TGCGCCAGCAGCTTGTCCCTAGCGGGAAGCACAGATACGCAGTATTTT. This translates into CASSLSLAGSTDTQYF.

The V and J genes are TRBV6-5 and TRBJ2-3; 10 bases map to TRBD1. V was pared by 0 bases and J by 2 bases, with 2 bases of the junction left unmatched. This CDR3 spans 16 amino acids. Germline V gives CDR1 MNHEY, CDR2 SVGAGI. The CDR3 region is CASSYSGTGATDTQYF. CDR3 nucleotide sequence: TGTGCCAGCAGTTACTCCGGGACAGGGGCCACAGATACGCAGTATTTT.

This clone has more than one count but fewer than ten. The chain links TRBV11-2 to TRBJ2-1; D perhaps matches TRBD2 (6 bases). The CDR3 runs 18 residues. Trimming took 1 base from V and 2 from J, leaving 18 bases between them. Germline CDR1 SGHAT, CDR2 FQNNGV. For the CDR3, the DNA is TGTGCCAGCAGCTTAGGGGGGGTGCGTCCGCTAACCTACAATGAGCAGTTCTTC. Translating it yields CASSLGGVRPLTYNEQFF.

The genes are TRBV5-1 and TRBJ1-1; D uncertain. The ends were cut back, 0 bases at V and 2 bases at J, with 11 bases in the middle. Germline values: CDR1 SGHRS, CDR2 YFSETQ. This CDR3 has 15 amino acids. In DNA form, the CDR3 reads TGCGCCAGCAGCTTGGATGGCAGGAAAAACACTGAAGCTTTCTTT. Encoded protein: CASSLDGRKNTEAFF.

The rearrangement links TRBV19 to TRBJ2-5, with D possibly matching TRBD1 (5 bases). The CDR3 runs 14 residues. Germline V lookup: CDR1 LNHDA, CDR2 SQIVND (reference sequence). The germline V and J ends were trimmed by 3 bases and 5 bases, with 13 bases remaining between them. CDR3 in amino acids: CASSIVTGVETQYF. The CDR3 DNA reads TGTGCCAGTAGTATTGTTACAGGCGTGGAGACCCAGTACTTC.

The chain is built from TRBV11-2 and TRBJ2-7, with D unresolved. This CDR3 is built from 15 residues. The germline V and J ends were trimmed by 5 bases and 1 base, with 15 bases remaining between them. Germline V gene lookup returns CDR1 SGHAT and CDR2 FQNNGV. CDR3 DNA sequence: TGTGCCAGCAGCCTGAGCCGAGGCAGTTCCTACGAGCAGTACTTC. Residues: CASSLSRGSSYEQYF. The full variable domain, its missing parts supplied by reference TRBV11-2 and TRBJ2-7, is EAGVAQSPRYKIIEKRQSVAFWCNPISGHATLYWYQQILGQGPKLLIQFQNNGVVDDSQLPKDRFSAERLKGVDSTLKIQPAKLEDSAVYLCASSLSRGSSYEQYFGPGTRLTVT.

This rearrangement joins TRBV18 to TRBJ2-5; perhaps TRBD1 as D (5 bases). Germline loops: CDR1 KGHSH, CDR2 LQKENI. Trimming pared 3 bases from V and 1 base from J, leaving 12 bases between. The CDR3 totals 15 residues. The CDR3 coding sequence is TGTGCCAGCTCACCGAATACAGGTTCCCAAGAGACCCAGTACTTC. Residues: CASSPNTGSQETQYF.

The rearrangement uses TRBV25-1 and TRBJ2-7, with 7 bases aligning to TRBD2. Unmatched junction bases numbered 10, after V lost 4 bases and J lost 4 bases. Looked up from germline, CDR1 is MGHDK and CDR2 is SYGVNS. The CDR3 extends over 15 amino acids. For the CDR3, the DNA is TGTGCCAGCAGTGGGCTAGCGGCCGAAGATTACGAGCAGTACTTC. This sequence encodes CASSGLAAEDYEQYF.

The rearrangement joins TRBV2 to TRBJ2-7; D is possibly TRBD2 (7 bases). Looked up from germline, CDR1 is SNHLY and CDR2 is FYNNEI. This CDR3 is 14 amino acids long. With 1 base removed from V and 4 bases from J, the gap between germline ends came to 11 bases. CDR3 sequence: CASSEVGGPYEQYF. The DNA for the CDR3 is TGTGCCAGCAGTGAAGTGGGGGGGCCTTACGAGCAGTACTTC.

This clone has a handful of counts. The chain joins TRBV29-1 to TRBJ2-7; 9 bases fit TRBD1. The J segment lost 4 bases and the V segment lost 4 bases, leaving 8 bases of the junction unmatched. There are 14 residues in the CDR3. Germline V gene data show CDR1 as SQVTM and CDR2 as ANQGSEA. In DNA form, the CDR3 reads TGCAGCGTTGTCATCTTCGGGACAGGGTACGAGCAGTACTTC. This sequence encodes CSVVIFGTGYEQYF.

J is TRBJ1-2 and V is TRBV7-9, with TRBD1 as a possible D gene (5 bases). Trimming left V 1 base short and J 4 bases short, with 13 bases between. Per germline, CDR1 SEHNR and CDR2 FQNEAQ (reference sequence). This CDR3 is built from 15 residues. The CDR3 bases are TGTGCCAGCAGCTTAGGGGAGGGGCAAGGCTATGGCTACACCTTC. It translates to CASSLGEGQGYGYTF.

The chain is built from TRBV18 and TRBJ2-7; D remains unclear. V lost 0 bases to trimming and J lost 0 bases, with 9 bases between them. CDR3 length: 15 residues. Germline CDR1 is KGHSH and CDR2 is LQKENI. DNA of the CDR3: TGTGCCAGCTCACCACCCCGGTCAAGCTCCTACGAGCAGTACTTC. It encodes CASSPPRSSSYEQYF.

The rearrangement uses TRBV6-1 and TRBJ1-2; D possibly corresponds to TRBD1 (5 bases). Germline loops: CDR1 MNHNS, CDR2 SASEGT. The length of the CDR3 is 15 residues. The V end was cut by 2 bases, the J end by 7 bases, with 17 bases between. CDR3 sequence: CASSERERGRGGYTF. CDR3 DNA: TGTGCCAGCAGTGAACGAGAAAGGGGCCGAGGTGGCTACACCTTC.

The V gene is TRBV5-6, the J gene TRBJ2-7, with 8 bases aligning to TRBD2. Germline V lookup: CDR1 SGHDT, CDR2 YYEEEE. V lost 0 bases to trimming and J lost 6 bases; unmatched junction nucleotides: 5. This CDR3 comprises 14 residues. The chain's CDR3 is CASSLGAGAPEQYF. For the CDR3, the DNA is TGTGCCAGCAGCTTGGGAGCGGGGGCCCCCGAGCAGTACTTC.

V gene TRBV5-1 combines with J gene TRBJ1-4; 7 bases are a match to TRBD1. CDR1 and CDR2 (germline): SGHRS, YFSETQ. J gave up 6 bases and V 0 bases, and 5 bases lay outside the gene matches. The CDR3 contains 15 residues. The CDR3 loop is CASSLGQGDYEKLFF. The CDR3 nucleotides are TGCGCCAGCAGCTTGGGGCAGGGGGATTATGAAAAACTGTTTTTT.

Concerning this clone: Different DNA sequences within this sample yield the same CDR3. V is TRBV7-9 and J is TRBJ1-2; 7 nucleotides agree with TRBD1. Germline loops: CDR1 SEHNR, CDR2 FQNEAQ (reference sequence). V gave up 5 bases and J gave up 0 bases; unmatched junction bases: 3. This CDR3 has 14 amino acids. CDR3 sequence reads: CASSLGTANYGYTF. CDR3 coding DNA: TGTGCCAGCAGCCTAGGGACAGCTAACTATGGCTACACCTTC.

The chain carries TRBV6-1 and TRBJ1-2; 7 positions agree with TRBD1. Germline V gene lookup returns CDR1 MNHNS and CDR2 SASEGT. The V gene end was trimmed by 6 bases and the J gene end by 2 bases; junction bases not matched to a gene: 9. CDR3 length equals 15 residues. Here the CDR3 reads CASRSNRGLNYGYTF. The CDR3 DNA is TGTGCCAGCAGATCTAACAGGGGACTGAACTATGGCTACACCTTC.

CDR3 sequence: CASSKGGQQDHNEQFF. Here the CDR3 DNA reads TGTGCCAGCAGCAAAGGCGGGCAGCAGGATCACAATGAGCAGTTCTTC. V gene TRBV14 combines with J gene TRBJ2-1, with a weak D call TRBD2 (5 bases). This CDR3 is 16 amino acids long. The V end lost 5 bases, the J end lost 5 bases, and 19 bases lay between the germline ends. CDR1 is SGHDN and CDR2 is FVKESK in the germline V gene.